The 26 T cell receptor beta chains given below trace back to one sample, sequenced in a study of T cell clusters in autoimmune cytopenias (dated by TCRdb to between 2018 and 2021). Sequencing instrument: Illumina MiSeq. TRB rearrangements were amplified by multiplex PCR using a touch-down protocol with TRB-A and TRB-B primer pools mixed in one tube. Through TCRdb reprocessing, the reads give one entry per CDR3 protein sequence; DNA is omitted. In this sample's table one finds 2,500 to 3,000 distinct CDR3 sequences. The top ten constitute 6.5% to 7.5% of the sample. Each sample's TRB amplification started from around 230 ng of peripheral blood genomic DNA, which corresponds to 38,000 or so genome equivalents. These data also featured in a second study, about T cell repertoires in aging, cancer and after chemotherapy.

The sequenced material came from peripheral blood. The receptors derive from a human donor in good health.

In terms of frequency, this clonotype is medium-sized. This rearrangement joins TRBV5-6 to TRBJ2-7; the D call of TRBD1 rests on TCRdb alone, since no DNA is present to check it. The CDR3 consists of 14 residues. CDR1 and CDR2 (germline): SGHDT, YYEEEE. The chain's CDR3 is CASSFFSMGGRLYF.

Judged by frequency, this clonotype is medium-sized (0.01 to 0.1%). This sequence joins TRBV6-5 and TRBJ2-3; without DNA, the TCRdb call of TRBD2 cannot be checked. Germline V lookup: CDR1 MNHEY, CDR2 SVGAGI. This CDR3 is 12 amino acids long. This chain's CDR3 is CASSVGGGAYYF.

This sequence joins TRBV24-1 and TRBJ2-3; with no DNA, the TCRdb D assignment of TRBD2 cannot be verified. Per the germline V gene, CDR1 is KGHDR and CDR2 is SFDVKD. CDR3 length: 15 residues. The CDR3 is CATSEAGGPRDTQYF.

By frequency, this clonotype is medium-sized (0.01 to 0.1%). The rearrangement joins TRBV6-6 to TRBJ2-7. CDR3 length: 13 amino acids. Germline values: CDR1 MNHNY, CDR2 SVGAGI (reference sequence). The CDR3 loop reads CASSYSIGYEQYF.

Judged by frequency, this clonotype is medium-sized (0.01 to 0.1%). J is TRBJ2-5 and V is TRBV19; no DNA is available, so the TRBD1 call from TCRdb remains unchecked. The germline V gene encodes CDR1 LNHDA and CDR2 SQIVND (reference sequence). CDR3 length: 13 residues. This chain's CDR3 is CASSADRAGTQYF.

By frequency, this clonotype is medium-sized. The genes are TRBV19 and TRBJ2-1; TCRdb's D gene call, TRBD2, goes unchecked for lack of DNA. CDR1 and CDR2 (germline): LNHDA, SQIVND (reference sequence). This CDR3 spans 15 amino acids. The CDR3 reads CASSISGRAGGEQFF.

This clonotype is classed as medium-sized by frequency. The CDR3: CASSLRDRPVPPLHF. This sequence joins TRBV19 and TRBJ1-6; with no DNA, the TCRdb D assignment of TRBD1 cannot be verified. The CDR3 runs to 15 residues. The germline gives CDR1 LNHDA, CDR2 SQIVND (reference sequence).

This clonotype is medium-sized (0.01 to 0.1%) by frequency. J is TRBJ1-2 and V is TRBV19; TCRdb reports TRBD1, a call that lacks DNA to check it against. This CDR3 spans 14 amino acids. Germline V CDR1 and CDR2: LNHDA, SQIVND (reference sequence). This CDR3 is CASSNRGSNYGYTF.

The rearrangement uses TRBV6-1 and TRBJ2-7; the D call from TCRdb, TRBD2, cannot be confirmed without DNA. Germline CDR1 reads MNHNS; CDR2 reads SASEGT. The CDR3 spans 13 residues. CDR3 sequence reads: CASCPYGRGEQYF.

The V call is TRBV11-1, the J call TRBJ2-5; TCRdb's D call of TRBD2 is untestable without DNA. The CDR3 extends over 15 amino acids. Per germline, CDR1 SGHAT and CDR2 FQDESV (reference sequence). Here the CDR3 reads CASSRDPTSGETQYF.

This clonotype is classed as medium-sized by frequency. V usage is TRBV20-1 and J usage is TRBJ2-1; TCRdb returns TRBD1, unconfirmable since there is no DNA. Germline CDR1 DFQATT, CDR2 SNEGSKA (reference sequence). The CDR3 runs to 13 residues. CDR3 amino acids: CSIRGATGNEQFF.

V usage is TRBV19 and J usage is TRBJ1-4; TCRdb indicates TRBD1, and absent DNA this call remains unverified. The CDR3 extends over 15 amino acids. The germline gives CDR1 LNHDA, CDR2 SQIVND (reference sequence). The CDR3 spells CASSMRQGASEKLFF. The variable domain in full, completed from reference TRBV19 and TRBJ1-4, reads DGGITQSPKYLFRKEGQNVTLSCEQNLNHDAMYWYRQDPGQGLRLIYYSQIVNDFQKGDIAEGYSVSREKKESFPLTVTSAQKNPTAFYLCASSMRQGASEKLFFGSGTQLSVL.

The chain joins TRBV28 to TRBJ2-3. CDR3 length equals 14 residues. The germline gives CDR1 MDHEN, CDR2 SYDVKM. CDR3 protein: CASTLGLEIDTQYF. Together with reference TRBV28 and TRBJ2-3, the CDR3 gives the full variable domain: DVKVTQSSRYLVKRTGEKVFLECVQDMDHENMFWYRQDPGLGLRLIYFSYDVKMKEKGDIPEGYSVSREKKERFSLILESASTNQTSMYLCASTLGLEIDTQYFGPGTRLTVL.

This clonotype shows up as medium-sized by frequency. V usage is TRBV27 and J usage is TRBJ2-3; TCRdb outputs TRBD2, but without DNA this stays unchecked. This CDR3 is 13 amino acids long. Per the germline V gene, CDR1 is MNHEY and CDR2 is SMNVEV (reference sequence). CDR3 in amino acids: CASSWGGTDTQYF.

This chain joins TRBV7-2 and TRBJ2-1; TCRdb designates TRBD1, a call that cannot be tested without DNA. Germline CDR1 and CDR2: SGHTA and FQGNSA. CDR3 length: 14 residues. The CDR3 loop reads CVSSPQTGDNEQFF.

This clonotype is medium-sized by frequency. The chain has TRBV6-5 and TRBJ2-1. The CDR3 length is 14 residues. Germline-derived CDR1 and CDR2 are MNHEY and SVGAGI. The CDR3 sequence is CASSYFQFSNEQFF.

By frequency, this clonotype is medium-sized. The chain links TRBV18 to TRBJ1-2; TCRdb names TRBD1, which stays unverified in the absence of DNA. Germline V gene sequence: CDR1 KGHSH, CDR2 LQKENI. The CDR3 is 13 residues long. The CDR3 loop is CASSPGTGNGYTF.

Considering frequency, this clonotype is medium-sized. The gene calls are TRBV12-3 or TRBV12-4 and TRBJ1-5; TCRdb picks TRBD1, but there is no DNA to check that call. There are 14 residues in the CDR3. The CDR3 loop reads CASSLVGVGQPQHF.

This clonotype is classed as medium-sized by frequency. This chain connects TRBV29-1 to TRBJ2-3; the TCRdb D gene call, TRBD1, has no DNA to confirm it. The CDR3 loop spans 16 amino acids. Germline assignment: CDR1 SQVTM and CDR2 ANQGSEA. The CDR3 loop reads CSVEGFRGASTDTQYF.

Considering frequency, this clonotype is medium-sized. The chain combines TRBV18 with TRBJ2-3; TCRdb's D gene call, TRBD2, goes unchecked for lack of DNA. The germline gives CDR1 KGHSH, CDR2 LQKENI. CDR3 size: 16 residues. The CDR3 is CASSPRSGRSTDTQYF.

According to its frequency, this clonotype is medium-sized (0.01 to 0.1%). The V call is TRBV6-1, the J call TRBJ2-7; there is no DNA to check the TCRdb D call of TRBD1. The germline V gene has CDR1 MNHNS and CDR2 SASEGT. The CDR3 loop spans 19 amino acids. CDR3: CASTLRWSIRRGLAYEQYF.

This chain's CDR3 is CSARSGTSRGEQYF. The chain has TRBV20-1 and TRBJ2-7; TCRdb designates TRBD2, a call that cannot be tested without DNA. The CDR3 is 14 amino acids. Germline CDR1 DFQATT, CDR2 SNEGSKA (reference sequence).

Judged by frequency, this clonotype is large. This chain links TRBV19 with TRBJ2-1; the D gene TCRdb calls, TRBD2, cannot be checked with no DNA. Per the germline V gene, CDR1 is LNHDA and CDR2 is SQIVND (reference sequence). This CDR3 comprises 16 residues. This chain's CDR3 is CASGHQRGSSYNEQFF.

This CDR3 reads CASSSGTGSPSEQFF. This rearrangement joins TRBV5-6 to TRBJ2-1; TCRdb returns TRBD1, unconfirmable since there is no DNA. The CDR3 has 15 residues. In germline, CDR1 is SGHDT, CDR2 YYEEEE.

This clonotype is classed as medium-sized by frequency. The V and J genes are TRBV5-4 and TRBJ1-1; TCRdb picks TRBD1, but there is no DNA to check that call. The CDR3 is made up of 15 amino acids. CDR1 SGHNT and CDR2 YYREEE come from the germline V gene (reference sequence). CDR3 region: CASSSGQGTGTEAFF. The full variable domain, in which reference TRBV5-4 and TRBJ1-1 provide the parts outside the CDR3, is ETGVTQSPTHLIKTRGQQVTLRCSSQSGHNTVSWYQQALGQGPQFIFQYYREEENGRGNFPPRFSGLQFPNYSSELNVNALELDDSALYLCASSSGQGTGTEAFFGQGTRLTVV.

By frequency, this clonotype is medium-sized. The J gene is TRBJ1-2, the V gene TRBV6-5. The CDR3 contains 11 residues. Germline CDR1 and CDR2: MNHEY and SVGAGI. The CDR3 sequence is CASRAYYGYTF.